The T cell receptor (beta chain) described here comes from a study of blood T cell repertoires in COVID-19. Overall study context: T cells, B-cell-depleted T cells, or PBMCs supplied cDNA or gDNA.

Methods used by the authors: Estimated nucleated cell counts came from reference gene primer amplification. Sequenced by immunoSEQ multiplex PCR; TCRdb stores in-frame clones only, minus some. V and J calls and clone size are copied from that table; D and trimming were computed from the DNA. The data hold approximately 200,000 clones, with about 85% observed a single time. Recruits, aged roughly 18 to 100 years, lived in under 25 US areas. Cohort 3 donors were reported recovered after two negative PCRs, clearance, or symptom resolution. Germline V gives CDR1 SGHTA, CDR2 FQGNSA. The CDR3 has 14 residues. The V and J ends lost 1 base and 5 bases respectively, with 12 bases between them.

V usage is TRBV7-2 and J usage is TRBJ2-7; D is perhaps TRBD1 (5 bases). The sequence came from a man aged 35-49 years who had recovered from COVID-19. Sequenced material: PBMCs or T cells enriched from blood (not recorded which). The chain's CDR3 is CASSLGQGVHEQYF. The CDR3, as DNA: TGTGCCAGCAGCTTAGGGCAGGGCGTCCACGAGCAGTACTTC.